The 13 T cell receptor beta chains below were found in one sample sequenced in a study of T cell responses to AZD1222 COVID-19 vaccine. Only in-frame clones appear in the TCRdb table, and some are missing; sequencing was by immunoSEQ multiplex PCR. This sample carries more than 75,000 clones, roughly 80% of them seen once, and the ten largest clones take roughly 1.3%. This material consisted of peripheral blood, taken 28 days after the second AZD1222 dose. These receptors were obtained from an adult who received the AZD1222 COVID-19 vaccine.

This chain joins TRBV4-2 and TRBJ1-4; unclear D gene. The CDR3 loop spans 15 amino acids. V gave up 0 bases and J gave up 8 bases, with 13 bases separating them. Per the germline V gene, CDR1 is LGHNA and CDR2 is YNFKEQ. CDR3: CASSQDAEWMEKLFF. Written as DNA, the CDR3 is TGTGCCAGCAGCCAAGACGCGGAGTGGATGGAAAAACTGTTTTTT.

The chain has TRBV7-2 and TRBJ2-6; maybe TRBD1 (5 bases). Trimming removed 0 bases at V and 0 bases at J, with 12 bases between. Germline V gene data show CDR1 as SGHTA and CDR2 as FQGNSA. CDR3 size: 18 residues. In DNA, the CDR3 is TGTGCCAGCAGCTTAGCAGCAGGGCCGAGCTCTGGGGCCAACGTCCTGACTTTC. Translation: CASSLAAGPSSGANVLTF.

V is TRBV4-2 and J is TRBJ1-4; weak D call: TRBD1 (5 bases). The CDR3 covers 13 residues. Germline values: CDR1 LGHNA, CDR2 YNFKEQ. Trimming removed 0 bases at V and 7 bases at J, with 6 bases between. CDR3 nucleotide sequence: TGTGCCAGCAGCCAAGAGAGGGGTGAAAAACTGTTTTTT. Its protein is CASSQERGEKLFF.

The J gene is TRBJ2-3, the V gene TRBV19; D gene ambiguous. The CDR3 is 15 amino acids. Germline lookup yields CDR1 LNHDA and CDR2 SQIVND (reference sequence). Between the trimmed V and J ends, which lost 3 bases and 0 bases, there was a span of 10 bases. The CDR3 loop reads CASSIRAGSTDTQYF. The CDR3 DNA is TGTGCCAGTAGTATTCGGGCAGGTAGCACAGATACGCAGTATTTT.

The rearrangement joins TRBV7-2 to TRBJ2-1, with 11 bases lining up with TRBD2. The CDR3 runs 16 residues. The germline CDR1 and CDR2 sequences are SGHTA and FQGNSA. Germline trimming cut 8 bases from V and 1 base from J; bases unmatched to any gene: 7. CDR3 in amino acids: CASLTTSGKSYNEQFF. Here the CDR3 DNA reads TGTGCCAGCCTAACGACTAGCGGGAAATCCTACAATGAGCAGTTCTTC.

The chain has TRBV3-1 (or the pseudogene TRBV3-2) and TRBJ2-1, with unresolved D. V was cut by 1 base and J by 2 bases, with 12 bases left in between. The CDR3 spans 16 residues. Germline CDR1 and CDR2: LGHDT and YNNKEL (reference sequence). In DNA form, the CDR3 reads TGTGCCAGCAGCCAAGCCGGCAGGAGCCCCTACAATGAGCAGTTCTTC. Residues: CASSQAGRSPYNEQFF.

This clone was picked up one time. V and J are TRBV9 and TRBJ2-1; D possibly corresponds to TRBD2 (6 bases). Between the trimmed V and J ends, which lost 0 bases and 7 bases, there was a span of 11 bases. Germline V CDR1 and CDR2: SGDLS, YYNGEE. This CDR3 comprises 14 residues. This chain's CDR3 is CASSVVSRGNEQFF. The CDR3 nucleotides read TGTGCCAGCAGCGTAGTAAGTCGGGGGAATGAGCAGTTCTTC.

This clone showed up just once. The chain carries TRBV29-1 and TRBJ2-3; 7 nucleotides match TRBD1. Germline lookup yields CDR1 SQVTM and CDR2 ANQGSEA. The CDR3 spans 11 residues. Trimming at V came to 7 bases and at J to 7 bases, leaving 5 bases not matched to a gene. CDR3 DNA sequence: TGCAGCGCCGCGACAGGGAATACGCAGTATTTT. It codes for CSAATGNTQYF.

V usage is TRBV28 and J usage is TRBJ2-6; a possible D gene is TRBD1 (6 bases). The CDR3 has 17 amino acids. Germline V CDR1 and CDR2: MDHEN, SYDVKM. Trimming stripped 6 bases from V and 2 bases from J, with 17 bases between. DNA for the CDR3: TGTGCCAGCAGCAGGACAGAGTGGGAACCTGGGGCCAACGTCCTGACTTTC. Translated, it gives CASSRTEWEPGANVLTF.

The rearrangement uses TRBV7-8 and TRBJ2-1, with D possibly matching TRBD2 (5 bases). Germline loops: CDR1 SGHVS, CDR2 FQNEAQ. Between the trimmed V and J ends, which lost 5 bases and 1 base, there was a span of 12 bases. This CDR3 contains 15 residues. The DNA for the CDR3 is TGTGCCAGCAGCCCTAAAAGCGGTTCCTACAATGAGCAGTTCTTC. Translated: CASSPKSGSYNEQFF.

This clone was seen a handful of times. The chain has TRBV7-3 and TRBJ1-6, with a tentative D call TRBD1 (6 bases). V gave up 5 bases and J gave up 5 bases, with 16 bases separating them. The germline CDR1 and CDR2 sequences are SGHTA and FQGTGA. The CDR3 consists of 16 residues. CDR3 region: CASSPNGQSNNSPLHF. The DNA of the CDR3 is TGTGCCAGCAGCCCGAACGGACAGAGTAATAATTCACCCCTCCACTTT.

The chain links TRBV14 to TRBJ1-1; unclear D gene. The ends were cut back, 1 base at V and 11 bases at J, with 14 bases in the middle. The V gene's germline CDR1 is SGHDN and CDR2 FVKESK. The CDR3 is 13 residues long. The CDR3 protein is CASSQGQQLSAFF. DNA for the CDR3: TGTGCCAGCAGCCAAGGGCAACAGTTGTCCGCTTTCTTT.

V usage is TRBV9 and J usage is TRBJ2-1, with no clear D. Germline values: CDR1 SGDLS, CDR2 YYNGEE. This CDR3 comprises 12 residues. V was shortened by 4 bases and J by 3 bases, with 5 bases between the two germline ends. This CDR3 reads CASSPNYNEQFF. As DNA, the CDR3 is TGTGCCAGCAGCCCTAACTACAATGAGCAGTTCTTC.